Below, 9 T cell receptor beta chains from the same sample are listed, as sequenced in a study of shared clonotypes between healthy human individuals. Measured with immunoSEQ multiplex PCR; TCRdb has only the in-frame clones, and not every one. In the table there are over a million clones, roughly 97% of which are singletons. The sample comprised naive CD4+ T cells sorted from blood. Subset in this sample: CD45RA+ positively selected. These receptors were taken from a man aged 25-45 years in good health.

A note on this clone: Other DNA sequences in this specimen translate into the identical CDR3. The rearrangement links TRBV10-3 to TRBJ1-1, with D hard to call. Germline CDR1 reads ENHRY; CDR2 reads SYGVKD. Trimming shortened V by 4 bases and J by 5 bases, and 5 bases separated the two germline ends. This CDR3 has 11 amino acids. In nucleotides, the CDR3 is TGTGCCATCAGTGGGCAGACTGAAGCTTTCTTT. Translated: CAISGQTEAFF.

This clone is a singleton in its sample. V is TRBV10-3 and J is TRBJ2-2, with D possibly being TRBD2 (5 bases). Germline V gene sequence: CDR1 ENHRY, CDR2 SYGVKD. There are 14 residues in the CDR3. The ends were cut back, 9 bases at V and 6 bases at J, with 17 bases in the middle. CDR3 protein: CAICEPGGSGELFF. The CDR3 DNA reads as TGTGCCATTTGCGAACCAGGCGGGTCCGGGGAGCTGTTTTTT.

The chain carries TRBV18 and TRBJ2-7; D not certain. V was pared by 8 bases and J by 2 bases, with 13 bases between. The germline V gene encodes CDR1 KGHSH and CDR2 LQKENI. The CDR3 totals 13 residues. DNA for the CDR3: TGTGCCAGCACCCAGGTCCCAGCCTACGAGCAGTACTTC. Its protein is CASTQVPAYEQYF.

V is TRBV5-1 and J is TRBJ2-5; D gene uncertain. Looked up from germline, CDR1 is SGHRS and CDR2 is YFSETQ. Trimming stripped 0 bases from V and 5 bases from J, with 8 bases between. This CDR3 has 13 amino acids. The CDR3 region has the DNA TGCGCCAGCAGCTTGGCACCTACGGAGACCCAGTACTTC. As protein: CASSLAPTETQYF.

As concerns this clone: The same CDR3 is also encoded by other DNA sequences in this sample. This chain connects TRBV19 to TRBJ2-7; a weak D match, TRBD2 (5 bases). CDR3 length equals 15 residues. The germline V gene has CDR1 LNHDA and CDR2 SQIVND (reference sequence). Between the trimmed V and J ends, which lost 1 base and 2 bases, there was a span of 12 bases. DNA of the CDR3: TGTGCCAGTAGTATAGTGGCGGGCGGGCCCTACGAGCAGTACTTC. This translates into CASSIVAGGPYEQYF.

This chain links TRBV6-6 with TRBJ1-1; D not resolved. From germline, CDR1 is MNHNY and CDR2 SVGAGI (reference sequence). This CDR3 is built from 14 residues. V was shortened by 4 bases and J by 3 bases, with 12 bases between the two germline ends. The CDR3 here is CASSSAAGYTEAFF. In DNA, the CDR3 is TGTGCCAGCAGTTCCGCCGCGGGCTACACTGAAGCTTTCTTT.

The rearrangement links TRBV4-3 to TRBJ1-3; tentative D call: TRBD1 (6 bases). Germline CDR1 and CDR2: LGHNA and YSLEER. Trimming removed 2 bases from V and 0 bases from J, with 11 bases in between. This CDR3 spans 16 amino acids. The CDR3 nucleotides read TGCGCCAGCAGCCAACTTGGAGGGGGCTCTGGAAACACCATATATTTT. It specifies CASSQLGGGSGNTIYF.

As concerns this clone: Additional DNA sequences in this sample encode the identical CDR3. In DNA form, the CDR3 reads TGTGCCAGCAGCTTAGGACTAAGCACAGATACGCAGTATTTT. Its protein product is CASSLGLSTDTQYF. The chain uses TRBV7-9 and TRBJ2-3; D may be TRBD2 (5 bases). From germline, CDR1 is SEHNR and CDR2 FQNEAQ (reference sequence). This CDR3 comprises 14 residues. V was cut by 1 base and J by 0 bases, with 5 bases left in between. Drawing the rest from reference TRBV7-9 and TRBJ2-3, the complete variable domain is DTGVSQNPRHKITKRGQNVTFRCDPISEHNRLYWYRQTLGQGPEFLTYFQNEAQLEKSRLLSDRFSAERPKGSFSTLEIQRTEQGDSAMYLCASSLGLSTDTQYFGPGTRLTVL.

The V gene is TRBV5-1, the J gene TRBJ2-3; TRBD2 matches at 14 bases. V gave up 0 bases and J gave up 5 bases; unmatched junction bases: 8. This CDR3 comprises 18 residues. CDR1 SGHRS and CDR2 YFSETQ come from the germline V gene. As DNA, the CDR3 is TGCGCCAGCAGCTTGGGGAGACTAGCGGGAGGGGTGGAAGATACGCAGTATTTT. This translates into CASSLGRLAGGVEDTQYF.